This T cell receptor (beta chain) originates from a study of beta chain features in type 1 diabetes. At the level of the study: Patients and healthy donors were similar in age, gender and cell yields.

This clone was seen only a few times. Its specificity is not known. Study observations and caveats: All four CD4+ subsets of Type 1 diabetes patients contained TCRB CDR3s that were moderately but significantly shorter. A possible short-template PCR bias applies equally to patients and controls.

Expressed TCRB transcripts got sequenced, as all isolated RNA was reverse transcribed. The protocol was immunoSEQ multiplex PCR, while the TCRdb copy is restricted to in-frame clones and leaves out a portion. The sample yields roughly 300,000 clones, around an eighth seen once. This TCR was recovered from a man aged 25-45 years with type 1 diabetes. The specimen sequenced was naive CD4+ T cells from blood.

The CDR3 sequence: CATSRGGTETQYF. The CDR3 DNA reads TGTGCCACCAGCCGAGGAGGTACGGAGACCCAGTACTTC. The chain carries TRBV15 and TRBJ2-5; D is possibly TRBD2 (5 bases). Germline CDR1 is LNHNV and CDR2 is YYDKDF (reference sequence). The CDR3 contains 13 residues. Trimming pared 5 bases from V and 5 bases from J, leaving 12 bases between.